The 3 T cell receptor beta chains below come from one sample, sequenced in a study of T-cell reconstitution after alpha-beta-depleted transplantation in children (dated by TCRdb to between 2015 and 2016). The treatment or condition tag for this specimen amounts to: allogeneic hematopoietic cell transplantation with graft depleted of TCRalphabeta T cells and CD19 B cells. Libraries were constructed by PCR. TCRdb names Illumina HiSeq 2500 as the instrument used. To normalize quantification of the TCRbeta repertoire, the TCR libraries were built with molecular barcoding that relied on unique molecular identifiers. Using fastp at Q25 and MiXCR, TCRdb reprocessed the public reads and kept productive beta chains. Rows are combined by CDR3 protein, so each entry shows the most common genes and DNA. The sample table shows more than 400,000 distinct CDR3 sequences, and about 10% are seen once. The ten largest make up 13% to 15% of the sample.

The sequencing here drew on PBMCs, mostly from graft donor cells, taken 180 days after TCRalphabeta/CD19-depleted stem cell transplant. The origin of the receptors is a female patient aged 2 to 10 who had a stem cell transplant for aplastic anemia, so the T cells may come from the graft donor.

This clonotype was counted ten times or more. The chain links TRBV7-2 to TRBJ2-5; 7 bases map to TRBD2. V lost 0 bases and J lost 2; bases outside the gene matches: 9. CDR3 length: 17 amino acids. The germline gives CDR1 SGHTA, CDR2 FQGNSA. CDR3 bases: TGTGCCAGCAGCTTAGCTTCCTTCGGGGGAGGGCAAGAGACCCAGTACTTC. Its translation: CASSLASFGGGQETQYF.

This clonotype was detected a few times. The gene calls are TRBV24-1 and TRBJ2-2, with 12 bases identical to TRBD2. This CDR3 has 15 amino acids. V was pared by 4 bases and J by 7 bases, with 3 bases of the junction left unmatched. CDR1 KGHDR and CDR2 SFDVKD come from the germline V gene. CDR3 nucleotide sequence: TGTGCCACCAGTGAAACGGGACTAGCGGGCGGGGAGCTGTTTTTT. The encoded protein is CATSETGLAGGELFF.

This clonotype was seen a few times. CDR3 sequence: CASSRQGQTTDTQYF. CDR3 nucleotide sequence: TGTGCCAGCTCACGACAAGGACAGACTACAGATACGCAGTATTTT. The V and J genes are TRBV18 and TRBJ2-3; the D gene is possibly TRBD1 (6 bases). Deletions cut 4 bases from V and 3 bases from J, with 14 bases between. This CDR3 has 15 residues. Germline V CDR1 and CDR2: KGHSH, LQKENI.